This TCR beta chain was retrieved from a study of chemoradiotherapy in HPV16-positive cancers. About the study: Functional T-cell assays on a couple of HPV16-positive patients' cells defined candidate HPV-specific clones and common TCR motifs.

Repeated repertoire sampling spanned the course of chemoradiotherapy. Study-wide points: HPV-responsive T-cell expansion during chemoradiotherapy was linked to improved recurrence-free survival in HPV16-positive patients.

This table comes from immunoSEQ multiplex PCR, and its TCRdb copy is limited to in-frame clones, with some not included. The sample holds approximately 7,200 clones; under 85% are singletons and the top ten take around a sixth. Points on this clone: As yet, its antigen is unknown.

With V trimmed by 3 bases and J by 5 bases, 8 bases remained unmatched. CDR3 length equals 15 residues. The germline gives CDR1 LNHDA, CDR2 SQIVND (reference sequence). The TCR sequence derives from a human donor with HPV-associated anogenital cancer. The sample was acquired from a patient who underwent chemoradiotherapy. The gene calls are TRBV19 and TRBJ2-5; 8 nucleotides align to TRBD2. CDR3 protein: CASSIVTGGSETQYF. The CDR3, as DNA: TGTGCCAGTAGTATCGTGACGGGGGGGAGCGAGACCCAGTACTTC.